Listed below are T cell receptor beta chains from one sample, sequenced in a study of graft-versus-host responses after intestinal transplantation. TCRdb's copy holds only in-frame clones and misses some; the assay was immunoSEQ multiplex PCR. The sample contains roughly 30,000 clones, about four fifths of which appear only once. These receptors' antigens are unknown. The source material was unstimulated CD8+ T cells sorted from spleen or lymph node cells, sampled before intestinal transplant. Receptor source: a human donor who received an intestinal transplant. Each CDR3 is given with its conserved first and last residue. A D gene is named only where the DNA matches it firmly. Clone size is stated in some rows and not others, as once, few, many or a class when expanded.

d_gene: TRBD2
j_gene: TRBJ2-7
abundance: few
v_gene: TRBV4-2
CDR3nt: TGTGCCAGCAGCCAAGATCTAGCGGGGGACCCCTACGAGCAGTACTTC
CDR3aa: CASSQDLAGDPYEQYF

d_gene: NA
j_gene: TRBJ1-1
abundance: NA
v_gene: TRBV2
CDR3nt: TGTGCCAGCAGTCTCGGGGGATGGACTGAAGCTTTCTTT
CDR3aa: CASSLGGWTEAFF

d_gene: NA
j_gene: TRBJ2-3
abundance: NA
v_gene: TRBV19
CDR3nt: TGTGCCAGTAGAGCTCTGCGGGCCCTCACAGATACGCAGTATTTT
CDR3aa: CASRALRALTDTQYF

d_gene: TRBD2
j_gene: TRBJ2-1
abundance: NA
v_gene: TRBV5-8
CDR3nt: TGTGCCAGCAGCTTGAGACTAGCCAATGAGCAGTTCTTC
CDR3aa: CASSLRLANEQFF

d_gene: NA
j_gene: TRBJ2-7
abundance: NA
v_gene: TRBV28
CDR3nt: TGTGCCAGCGCTGGTGGCAGCTCCTACGAGCAGTACTTC
CDR3aa: CASAGGSSYEQYF

d_gene: NA
j_gene: TRBJ2-7
abundance: NA
v_gene: TRBV5-1
CDR3nt: TGCGCCAGCAGCTTCCAGTGGACTAACTATTACGAGCAGTACTTC
CDR3aa: CASSFQWTNYYEQYF

d_gene: TRBD2
j_gene: TRBJ2-7
abundance: NA
v_gene: TRBV15
CDR3nt: TGTGCCACCAGCAGAGATTCTGGAGCTAGCGGCAACTCATACGAGCAGTACTTC
CDR3aa: CATSRDSGASGNSYEQYF

d_gene: NA
j_gene: TRBJ2-7
abundance: NA
v_gene: TRBV2
CDR3nt: TGTGCCAGCAGCCCAGGAGGGGTTTGGGAGCAGTACTTC
CDR3aa: CASSPGGVWEQYF

d_gene: NA
j_gene: TRBJ2-3
abundance: NA
v_gene: TRBV29-1
CDR3nt: TGCAGCGCCATACCGGGACTCGAAACAGATACGCAGTATTTT
CDR3aa: CSAIPGLETDTQYF

d_gene: NA
j_gene: TRBJ1-5
abundance: NA
v_gene: TRBV7-3
CDR3nt: TGTGCCAGCAGCTCCCCCCCCGGGGATAGCAATCAGCCCCAGCATTTT
CDR3aa: CASSSPPGDSNQPQHF

d_gene: TRBD1
j_gene: TRBJ2-2
abundance: NA
v_gene: TRBV27
CDR3nt: TGTGCCAGCAGTCGACAGGGCAACACCGGGGAGCTGTTTTTT
CDR3aa: CASSRQGNTGELFF

d_gene: TRBD1
j_gene: TRBJ2-1
abundance: NA
v_gene: TRBV5-4
CDR3nt: TGTGCCAGCAGCTTCCGGGACAGGGATATCTCCTACAATGAGCAGTTCTTC
CDR3aa: CASSFRDRDISYNEQFF

d_gene: NA
j_gene: TRBJ1-1
abundance: NA
v_gene: TRBV6-5
CDR3nt: TGTGCCAGCAGTCCTGGACAGATGAGCACTGAAGCTTTCTTT
CDR3aa: CASSPGQMSTEAFF

d_gene: TRBD1
j_gene: TRBJ1-2
abundance: NA
v_gene: TRBV9
CDR3nt: TGTGCCAGCAGCGTAGCGAGGGACAGTTCTAACTATGGCTACACCTTC
CDR3aa: CASSVARDSSNYGYTF

d_gene: TRBD2
j_gene: TRBJ2-3
abundance: NA
v_gene: TRBV7-2
CDR3nt: TGTGCCAGCAGCCTGCTAGCGGGAGGAATTTCAGATACGCAGTATTTT
CDR3aa: CASSLLAGGISDTQYF

d_gene: TRBD2
j_gene: TRBJ2-5
abundance: NA
v_gene: TRBV28
CDR3nt: TGTGCCAGCAGTTTAGGGACTAGCGGTTACCAAGAGACCCAGTACTTC
CDR3aa: CASSLGTSGYQETQYF

d_gene: TRBD2
j_gene: TRBJ2-1
abundance: few
v_gene: TRBV28
CDR3nt: TGTGCCAGCAGTTGGATTAGCGGGAGGGCCAATGAGCAGTTCTTC
CDR3aa: CASSWISGRANEQFF

d_gene: TRBD1
j_gene: TRBJ2-7
abundance: NA
v_gene: TRBV7-9
CDR3nt: TGTGCCAGCAGCCCGACAGGGGCCTACGAGCAGTACTTC
CDR3aa: CASSPTGAYEQYF

d_gene: TRBD1
j_gene: TRBJ2-1
abundance: once
v_gene: TRBV19
CDR3nt: TGTGCCACTTCGGACAGGGGGGGGAATGAGCAGTTCTTC
CDR3aa: CATSDRGGNEQFF

d_gene: TRBD2
j_gene: TRBJ2-1
abundance: NA
v_gene: TRBV18
CDR3nt: TGTGCCAGCTCATCGACGGGACTAGCGGGGCCCCCAGCCTACAATGAGCAGTTCTTC
CDR3aa: CASSSTGLAGPPAYNEQFF

d_gene: TRBD1
j_gene: TRBJ1-1
abundance: NA
v_gene: TRBV28
CDR3nt: TGTGCCAGCAGTCTGATGATGGGACAGACGAACACTGAAGCTTTCTTT
CDR3aa: CASSLMMGQTNTEAFF

d_gene: NA
j_gene: TRBJ1-1
abundance: NA
v_gene: TRBV27
CDR3nt: TGTGCCAGCAGTTTCGGGGGGAGTCACACTGAAGCTTTCTTT
CDR3aa: CASSFGGSHTEAFF

d_gene: NA
j_gene: TRBJ2-1
abundance: NA
v_gene: TRBV7-2
CDR3nt: TGTGCCAGCAGCCTCCTGGCCCCTAGTAATGAGCAGTTCTTC
CDR3aa: CASSLLAPSNEQFF

d_gene: TRBD2
j_gene: TRBJ2-5
abundance: NA
v_gene: TRBV13
CDR3nt: TGTGCCAGCAGCTTAGCTTCTAGCGGGGGGGTGGACGAGACCCAGTACTTC
CDR3aa: CASSLASSGGVDETQYF

d_gene: NA
j_gene: TRBJ1-1
abundance: NA
v_gene: TRBV10-3
CDR3nt: TGTGCCATCAGTGCAGAGAACACTGAAGCTTTCTTT
CDR3aa: CAISAENTEAFF

d_gene: TRBD1
j_gene: TRBJ2-7
abundance: few
v_gene: TRBV10-3
CDR3nt: TGTGCCATCAGCTATGACCGGGACAGGGTACACGAGCAGTACTTC
CDR3aa: CAISYDRDRVHEQYF

d_gene: TRBD2
j_gene: TRBJ2-7
abundance: NA
v_gene: TRBV7-8
CDR3nt: TGTGCCAGCAGCCCGCCCGGGGGACTAGACTACGAGCAGTACTTC
CDR3aa: CASSPPGGLDYEQYF

d_gene: NA
j_gene: TRBJ1-4
abundance: NA
v_gene: TRBV6-5
CDR3nt: TGTGCCAGCTCTGGGGAGAATGAAAAACTGTTTTTT
CDR3aa: CASSGENEKLFF

d_gene: TRBD1
j_gene: TRBJ2-2
abundance: NA
v_gene: TRBV7-6
CDR3nt: TGTGCCAGCAGCTCCGAAGGACAGGGGGTCGCACGAGGCACCGGAGAGCTGTTTTTT
CDR3aa: CASSSEGQGVARGTGELFF

d_gene: TRBD2
j_gene: TRBJ2-5
abundance: NA
v_gene: TRBV15
CDR3nt: TGTGCCACTCAGAGCCGGGAGGGAGAGACCCAGTACTTC
CDR3aa: CATQSREGETQYF

d_gene: TRBD2
j_gene: TRBJ2-7
abundance: once
v_gene: TRBV28
CDR3nt: TGTGCCAGCAGCACCCCTAGCGGGGCTTCCTACGAGCAGTACTTC
CDR3aa: CASSTPSGASYEQYF

d_gene: NA
j_gene: TRBJ2-2
abundance: NA
v_gene: TRBV27
CDR3nt: TGTGCCAGCAGTTTAGCGGCCGGGGAGCTGTTTTTT
CDR3aa: CASSLAAGELFF

d_gene: TRBD1
j_gene: TRBJ1-2
abundance: few
v_gene: TRBV4-1
CDR3nt: TGCGCCAGCAGCCAAGTCACCGACAGGGTAAATGGCTACACCTTC
CDR3aa: CASSQVTDRVNGYTF

d_gene: TRBD1
j_gene: TRBJ2-6
abundance: NA
v_gene: TRBV9
CDR3nt: TGTGCCAGCAGCGTAGAACGAGGACAGGGGGCGCGCGGGGCCAACGTCCTGACTTTC
CDR3aa: CASSVERGQGARGANVLTF

d_gene: NA
j_gene: TRBJ1-1
abundance: NA
v_gene: TRBV11-3
CDR3nt: TGTGCCAGCAGCTTGTCCAGTTACACTGAAGCTTTCTTT
CDR3aa: CASSLSSYTEAFF

d_gene: TRBD2
j_gene: TRBJ2-1
abundance: NA
v_gene: TRBV7-2
CDR3nt: TGTGCCAGCAGCGACCTCGGGACTAGCGTAGACAATGAGCAGTTCTTC
CDR3aa: CASSDLGTSVDNEQFF

d_gene: TRBD2
j_gene: TRBJ2-7
abundance: NA
v_gene: TRBV28
CDR3nt: TGTGCCAGGAAGGGACTAGCGGCCTACGAGCAGTACTTC
CDR3aa: CARKGLAAYEQYF

d_gene: TRBD1
j_gene: TRBJ2-7
abundance: NA
v_gene: TRBV6-1
CDR3nt: TGTGCCAGCAGTGTCTGGACAGGGTCAGTTACCTACGAGCAGTACTTC
CDR3aa: CASSVWTGSVTYEQYF

d_gene: TRBD2
j_gene: TRBJ2-1
abundance: NA
v_gene: TRBV13
CDR3nt: TGTGCCAGCAGACAAACCGGGGGGAATGAGCAGTTCTTC
CDR3aa: CASRQTGGNEQFF

d_gene: NA
j_gene: TRBJ2-7
abundance: NA
v_gene: TRBV7-9
CDR3nt: TGTGCCAGCAGCTTACCAAGGGGGGACAGCTCCTACGAGCAGTACTTC
CDR3aa: CASSLPRGDSSYEQYF

d_gene: NA
j_gene: TRBJ2-1
abundance: once
v_gene: TRBV27
CDR3nt: TGTGCCAGCAGTTTATATACAGGCTACAATGAGCAGTTCTTC
CDR3aa: CASSLYTGYNEQFF

d_gene: TRBD2
j_gene: TRBJ2-3
abundance: NA
v_gene: TRBV28
CDR3nt: TGTGCCAGCAGTTTCCAGGGACTAGCGGGGGTTTACGACACAGATACGCAGTATTTT
CDR3aa: CASSFQGLAGVYDTDTQYF

d_gene: NA
j_gene: TRBJ1-2
abundance: NA
v_gene: TRBV6-5
CDR3nt: TGTGCCAGCAGTTACTCGGGCAGCTATGGCTACACCTTC
CDR3aa: CASSYSGSYGYTF

d_gene: TRBD1
j_gene: TRBJ1-5
abundance: NA
v_gene: TRBV7-9
CDR3nt: TGTGCCAGCAGCTCAGCCCGGGACAGGGAGGACAGCAATCAGCCCCAGCATTTT
CDR3aa: CASSSARDREDSNQPQHF

d_gene: NA
j_gene: TRBJ2-1
abundance: NA
v_gene: TRBV15
CDR3nt: TGTGCCACCAGCAGAGATTTTCTACCTGAGCAGTTCTTC
CDR3aa: CATSRDFLPEQFF

d_gene: TRBD2
j_gene: TRBJ2-7
abundance: few
v_gene: TRBV4-1
CDR3nt: TGCGCCAGCAGCCCGCAGGGACTAGCGGGAGTTTTCGAGCAGTACTTC
CDR3aa: CASSPQGLAGVFEQYF

d_gene: NA
j_gene: TRBJ2-7
abundance: NA
v_gene: TRBV5-1
CDR3nt: TGCGCCAGCACCGGGGAGAACTCCTACGAGCAGTACTTC
CDR3aa: CASTGENSYEQYF

d_gene: TRBD2
j_gene: TRBJ2-5
abundance: NA
v_gene: TRBV28
CDR3nt: TGTGCCGTACGGTCGGGAGGGATCCAAGAGACCCAGTACTTC
CDR3aa: CAVRSGGIQETQYF

d_gene: TRBD2
j_gene: TRBJ2-3
abundance: once
v_gene: TRBV27
CDR3nt: TGTGCCAGCAGTTTATTGCTAGCGGGGGTTCGTGGTGATACGCAGTATTTT
CDR3aa: CASSLLLAGVRGDTQYF

d_gene: TRBD1
j_gene: TRBJ2-5
abundance: NA
v_gene: TRBV5-6
CDR3nt: TGTGCCAGCAGTCAGGTGACAGGGGGAAGACAAGAGACCCAGTACTTC
CDR3aa: CASSQVTGGRQETQYF

d_gene: NA
j_gene: TRBJ1-1
abundance: NA
v_gene: TRBV2
CDR3nt: TGTGCCAGTGACCCGGGGGGCACTGAAGCTTTCTTT
CDR3aa: CASDPGGTEAFF

d_gene: TRBD1
j_gene: TRBJ1-1
abundance: once
v_gene: TRBV7-6
CDR3nt: TGTGCCAGCAGCTTAGGCCCCGGGACAGGGGGCACTGAAGCTTTCTTT
CDR3aa: CASSLGPGTGGTEAFF

d_gene: NA
j_gene: TRBJ1-2
abundance: once
v_gene: TRBV5-1
CDR3nt: TGCGCCAGCAGCTTCACAGGGTATAAGAACTATGGCTACACCTTC
CDR3aa: CASSFTGYKNYGYTF

d_gene: TRBD1
j_gene: TRBJ1-4
abundance: NA
v_gene: TRBV19
CDR3nt: TGTGCCAGTAGTACTCGGGACAGCCCGAATGAAAAACTGTTTTTT
CDR3aa: CASSTRDSPNEKLFF

d_gene: NA
j_gene: TRBJ2-1
abundance: NA
v_gene: TRBV4-2
CDR3nt: TGTGCCAGCAGCCAAGAGGCGGGGGCGAACAATGAGCAGTTCTTC
CDR3aa: CASSQEAGANNEQFF

d_gene: NA
j_gene: TRBJ1-5
abundance: NA
v_gene: TRBV27
CDR3nt: TGTGCCAGCAGCAAAAATAGCAATCAGCCCCAGCATTTT
CDR3aa: CASSKNSNQPQHF

d_gene: NA
j_gene: TRBJ1-1
abundance: NA
v_gene: TRBV27
CDR3nt: TGTGCCAGCAGTTCGGGCACTGAAGCTTTCTTT
CDR3aa: CASSSGTEAFF

d_gene: NA
j_gene: TRBJ2-1
abundance: NA
v_gene: TRBV5-1
CDR3nt: TGCGCCAGCAGCTTGGAACTGATTTACAATGAGCAGTTCTTC
CDR3aa: CASSLELIYNEQFF

d_gene: TRBD1
j_gene: TRBJ2-3
abundance: NA
v_gene: TRBV9
CDR3nt: TGTGCCAGCAGCGTAGTTCCAGGGGGAAGGGATACGCAGTATTTT
CDR3aa: CASSVVPGGRDTQYF